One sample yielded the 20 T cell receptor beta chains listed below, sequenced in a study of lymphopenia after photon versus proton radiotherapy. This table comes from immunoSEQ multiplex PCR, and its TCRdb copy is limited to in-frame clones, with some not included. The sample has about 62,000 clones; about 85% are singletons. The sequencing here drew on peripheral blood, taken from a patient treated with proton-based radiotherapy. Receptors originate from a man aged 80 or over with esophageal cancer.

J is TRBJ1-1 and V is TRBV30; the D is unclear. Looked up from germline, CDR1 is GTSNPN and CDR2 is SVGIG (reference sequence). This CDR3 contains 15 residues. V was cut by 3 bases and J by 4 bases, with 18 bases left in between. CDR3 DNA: TGTGCCTGGAGACAGCTGTTTCCGGGAATCACTGAAGCTTTCTTT. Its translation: CAWRQLFPGITEAFF.

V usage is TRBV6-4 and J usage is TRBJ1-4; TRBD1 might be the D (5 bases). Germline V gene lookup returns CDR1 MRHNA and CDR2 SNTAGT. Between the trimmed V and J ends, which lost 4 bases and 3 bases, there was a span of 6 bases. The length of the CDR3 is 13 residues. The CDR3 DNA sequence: TGTGCCAGCAGTGTGGGGGCTAATGAAAAACTGTTTTTT. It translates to CASSVGANEKLFF.

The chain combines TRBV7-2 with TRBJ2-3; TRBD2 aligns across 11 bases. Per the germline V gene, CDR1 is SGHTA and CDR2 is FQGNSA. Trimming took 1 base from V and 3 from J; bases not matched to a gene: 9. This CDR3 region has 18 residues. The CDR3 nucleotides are TGTGCCAGCAGCTTAGGAGGTAGCGGGAGGGCCAGGACAGATACGCAGTATTTT. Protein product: CASSLGGSGRARTDTQYF.

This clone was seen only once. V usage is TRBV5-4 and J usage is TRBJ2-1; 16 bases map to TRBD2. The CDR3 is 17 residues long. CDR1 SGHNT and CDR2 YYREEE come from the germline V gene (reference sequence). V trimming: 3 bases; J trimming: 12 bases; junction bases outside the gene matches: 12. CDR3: CASSSGTSGGAGVGQFF. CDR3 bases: TGTGCCAGCAGCTCCGGGACTAGCGGGGGGGCCGGGGTAGGGCAGTTCTTC.

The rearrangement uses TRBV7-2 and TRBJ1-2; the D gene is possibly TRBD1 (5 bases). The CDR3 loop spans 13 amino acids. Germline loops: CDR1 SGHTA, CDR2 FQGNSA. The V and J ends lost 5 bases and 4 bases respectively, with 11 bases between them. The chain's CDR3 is CASSPGPLYGYTF. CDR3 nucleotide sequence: TGTGCCAGCAGCCCGGGGCCCCTCTATGGCTACACCTTC.

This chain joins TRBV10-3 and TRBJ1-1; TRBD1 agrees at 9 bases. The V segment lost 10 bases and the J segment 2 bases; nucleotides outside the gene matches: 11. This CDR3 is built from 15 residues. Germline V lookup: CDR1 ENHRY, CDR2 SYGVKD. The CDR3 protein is CATQSGTGTNTEAFF. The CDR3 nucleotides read TGTGCCACCCAATCCGGGACAGGGACAAACACTGAAGCTTTCTTT.

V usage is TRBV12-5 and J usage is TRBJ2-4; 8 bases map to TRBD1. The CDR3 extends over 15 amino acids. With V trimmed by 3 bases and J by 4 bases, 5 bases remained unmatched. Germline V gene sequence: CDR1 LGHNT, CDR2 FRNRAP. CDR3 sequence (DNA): TGTGCTAGTGGTTTTGAGCGACAGGGGAAAAACATTCAGTACTTC. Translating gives CASGFERQGKNIQYF.

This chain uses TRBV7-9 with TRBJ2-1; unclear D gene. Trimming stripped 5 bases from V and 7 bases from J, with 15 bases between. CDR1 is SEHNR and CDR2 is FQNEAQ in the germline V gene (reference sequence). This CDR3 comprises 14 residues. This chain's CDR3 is CASSETDGRNEQFF. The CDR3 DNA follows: TGTGCCAGCAGCGAGACGGACGGGCGAAATGAGCAGTTCTTC. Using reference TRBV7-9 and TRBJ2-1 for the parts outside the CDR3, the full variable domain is DTGVSQNPRHKITKRGQNVTFRCDPISEHNRLYWYRQTLGQGPEFLTYFQNEAQLEKSRLLSDRFSAERPKGSFSTLEIQRTEQGDSAMYLCASSETDGRNEQFFGPGTRLTVL.

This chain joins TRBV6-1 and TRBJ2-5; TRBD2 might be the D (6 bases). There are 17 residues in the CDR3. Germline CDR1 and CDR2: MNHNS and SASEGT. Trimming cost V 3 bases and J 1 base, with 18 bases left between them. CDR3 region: CASSDFRGTAPQETQYF. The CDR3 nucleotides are TGTGCCAGCAGTGACTTTCGTGGGACTGCACCCCAAGAGACCCAGTACTTC.

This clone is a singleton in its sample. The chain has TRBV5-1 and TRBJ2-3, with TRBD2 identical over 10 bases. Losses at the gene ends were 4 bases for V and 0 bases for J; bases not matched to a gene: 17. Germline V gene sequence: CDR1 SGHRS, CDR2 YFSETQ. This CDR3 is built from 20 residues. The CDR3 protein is CASSRLAGEELRYSTDTQYF. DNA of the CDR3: TGCGCCAGCAGCCGTCTAGCGGGAGAAGAGTTGCGATATAGCACAGATACGCAGTATTTT.

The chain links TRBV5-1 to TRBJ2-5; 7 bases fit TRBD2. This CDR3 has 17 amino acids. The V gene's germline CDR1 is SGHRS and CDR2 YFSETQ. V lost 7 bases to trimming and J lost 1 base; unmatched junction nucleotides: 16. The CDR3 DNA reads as TGCGCCAGCCGCTCTTTGGGAGGGGCGGGGGTCCAAGAGACCCAGTACTTC. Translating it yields CASRSLGGAGVQETQYF.

CDR3 DNA: TGTGCCAGTAGTATGGGAAGCCCTCAAACCCCGGGCGAGCAGTACTTC. It yields the protein CASSMGSPQTPGEQYF. The V and J genes are TRBV19 and TRBJ2-7; no definite D call. In germline, CDR1 is LNHDA, CDR2 SQIVND (reference sequence). V was cut by 3 bases and J by 6 bases, with 21 bases left in between. The CDR3 is 16 residues long.

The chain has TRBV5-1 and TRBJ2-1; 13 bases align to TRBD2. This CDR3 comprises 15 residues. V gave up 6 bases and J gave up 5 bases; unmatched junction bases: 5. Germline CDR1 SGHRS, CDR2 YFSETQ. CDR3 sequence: CASTLGTSGDNEQFF. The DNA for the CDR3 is TGCGCCAGCACCCTAGGGACTAGCGGGGACAATGAGCAGTTCTTC.

CDR3 sequence (DNA): TGTGCTAGTGGTTCCACCAGGGTTGGATTTCCAACTAATGAAAAACTGTTTTTT. As protein: CASGSTRVGFPTNEKLFF. The V and J genes are TRBV12-5 and TRBJ1-4; possibly TRBD1 for D (5 bases). V lost 4 bases to trimming and J lost 0 bases, with 18 bases between them. The CDR3 is made up of 18 amino acids. Germline assignment: CDR1 LGHNT and CDR2 FRNRAP.

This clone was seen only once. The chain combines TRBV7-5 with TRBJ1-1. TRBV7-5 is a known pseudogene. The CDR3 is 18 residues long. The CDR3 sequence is CARSQHFAGLHQGTEAFF. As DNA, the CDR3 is TGTGCCAGAAGCCAGCATTTCGCCGGGCTCCACCAAGGGACTGAAGCTTTCTTT.

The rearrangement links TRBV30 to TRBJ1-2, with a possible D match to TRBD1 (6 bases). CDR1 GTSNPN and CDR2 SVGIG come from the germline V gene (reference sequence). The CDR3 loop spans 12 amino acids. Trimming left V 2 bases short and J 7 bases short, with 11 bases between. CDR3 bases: TGTGCCTGGAGTCCGGGGACAATTGGCTACACCTTC. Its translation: CAWSPGTIGYTF.

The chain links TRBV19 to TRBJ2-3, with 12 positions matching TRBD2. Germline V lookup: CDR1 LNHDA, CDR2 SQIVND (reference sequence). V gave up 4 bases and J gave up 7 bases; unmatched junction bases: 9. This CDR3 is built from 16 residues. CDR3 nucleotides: TGTGCCAGTAGTAAAGCTAGCGGGAGGGCCGAATATACGCAGTATTTT. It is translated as CASSKASGRAEYTQYF.

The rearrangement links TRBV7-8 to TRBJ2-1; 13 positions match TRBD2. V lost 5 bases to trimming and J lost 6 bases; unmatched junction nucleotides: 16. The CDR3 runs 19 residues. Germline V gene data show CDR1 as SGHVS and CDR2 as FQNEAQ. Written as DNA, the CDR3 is TGTGCCAGCAGCCAACAACTAGCGGGAGGGCTCGGTGTATCCAATGAGCAGTTCTTC. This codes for CASSQQLAGGLGVSNEQFF.

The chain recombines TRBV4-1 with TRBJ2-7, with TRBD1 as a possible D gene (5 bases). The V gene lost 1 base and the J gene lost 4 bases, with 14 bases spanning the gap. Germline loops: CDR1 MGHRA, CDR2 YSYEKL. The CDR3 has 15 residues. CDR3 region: CASSQGVGPVYEQYF. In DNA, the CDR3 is TGCGCCAGCAGCCAAGGAGTGGGGCCGGTATACGAGCAGTACTTC.

The CDR3 DNA follows: TGTGCCAGCAGCTTGGAGGGGACAGGGGGCTGGGAGCAGTTCTTC. Translation: CASSLEGTGGWEQFF. This rearrangement joins TRBV5-4 to TRBJ2-1; 12 bases line up with TRBD1. Germline loops: CDR1 SGHNT, CDR2 YYREEE (reference sequence). Losses at the gene ends were 0 bases for V and 10 bases for J; bases not matched to a gene: 5. The CDR3 consists of 15 residues.